This T cell receptor beta chain is drawn from a study of graft-versus-host responses after intestinal transplantation. Study at large: Each of the recipients got a multivisceral, liver-intestinal, or isolated intestinal transplant. Tacrolimus and steroids were given for around 3 years to all recipients after anti-thymocyte globulin induction. Study-level points and caveats: Maximum circulating GvH clone levels tracked with early post-transplant HvG decreases. Allografts carried high graft-versus-host to host-versus-graft clonal ratios in patients having graft-donor T cell macrochimerism.

The V end lost 7 bases, the J end lost 6 bases, and 18 bases lay between the germline ends. This CDR3 comprises 14 residues. In germline, CDR1 is SQVTM, CDR2 ANQGSEA. With respect to this clone: Its target is unknown.

TCRdb's table, derived via immunoSEQ multiplex PCR, lists solely in-frame clones and lacks some. The data contain approximately 80,000 clones, approximately 91% of them singletons. The sequencing used unstimulated CD4+ T cells sorted from spleen or lymph node cells, collected before intestinal transplant. This TCR was sampled from a human donor who received an intestinal transplant. J is TRBJ2-2 and V is TRBV29-1; a weak D match, TRBD2 (7 bases). The CDR3 is CSGGRGPSPGELFF. CDR3 DNA: TGCAGCGGGGGGCGGGGGCCTAGCCCCGGGGAGCTGTTTTTT.